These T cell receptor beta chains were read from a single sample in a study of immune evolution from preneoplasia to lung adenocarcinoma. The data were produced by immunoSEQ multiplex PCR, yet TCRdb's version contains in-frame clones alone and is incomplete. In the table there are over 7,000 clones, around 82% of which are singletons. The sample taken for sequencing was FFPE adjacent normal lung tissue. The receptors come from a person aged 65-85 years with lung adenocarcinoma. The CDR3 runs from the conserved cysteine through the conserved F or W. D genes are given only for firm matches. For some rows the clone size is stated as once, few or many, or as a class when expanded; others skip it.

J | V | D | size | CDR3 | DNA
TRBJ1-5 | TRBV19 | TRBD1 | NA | CASRSGTGPNQPQHF | TGTGCCAGTAGGTCCGGGACAGGGCCAAATCAGCCCCAGCATTTT
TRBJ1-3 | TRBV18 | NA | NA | CASSPQSGYEDTIYF | TGTGCCAGCTCACCACAGTCAGGGTATGAGGACACCATATATTTT
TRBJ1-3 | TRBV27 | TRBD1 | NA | CASSFGTGGTIYF | TGTGCCAGCAGTTTCGGGACAGGAGGCACCATATATTTT
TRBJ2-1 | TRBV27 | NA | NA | CASSLIVETEQFF | TGTGCCAGCAGTTTAATCGTTGAGACTGAGCAGTTCTTC
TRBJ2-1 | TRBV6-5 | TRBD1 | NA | CASSSPSRGFDEQFF | TGTGCCAGCAGTTCCCCGAGCAGGGGGTTTGATGAGCAGTTCTTC
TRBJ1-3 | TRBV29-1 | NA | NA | CSVSGTGNTIYF | TGCAGCGTTTCCGGGACAGGAAACACCATATATTTT
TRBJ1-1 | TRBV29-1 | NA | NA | CSVTTGGSEAFF | TGCAGCGTTACGACAGGAGGGTCTGAAGCTTTCTTT
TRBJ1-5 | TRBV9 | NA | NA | CASSRDLGGNQPQHF | TGTGCCAGCAGCCGGGACTTAGGGGGCAATCAGCCCCAGCATTTT
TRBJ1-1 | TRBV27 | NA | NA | CASSLTRNTEAFF | TGTGCCAGCAGTTTAACGAGGAACACTGAAGCTTTCTTT
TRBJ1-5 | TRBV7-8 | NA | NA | CASSPLRDQPQHF | TGTGCCAGCAGCCCATTGCGGGATCAGCCCCAGCATTTT
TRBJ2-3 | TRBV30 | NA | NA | CAWSPTRLTDTQYF | TGTGCCTGGAGTCCTACTAGATTAACAGATACGCAGTATTTT
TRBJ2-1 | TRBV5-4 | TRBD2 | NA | CASNLGTSGYNEQFF | TGTGCCAGCAACTTAGGGACTAGCGGATACAATGAGCAGTTCTTC
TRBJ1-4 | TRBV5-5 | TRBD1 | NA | CASSLGPGQGEKLFF | TGTGCCAGCAGCTTGGGCCCGGGACAGGGGGAGAAACTGTTTTTT
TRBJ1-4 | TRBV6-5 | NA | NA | CASSYDTGPNEKLFF | TGTGCCAGCAGTTACGATACGGGACCGAATGAAAAACTGTTTTTT
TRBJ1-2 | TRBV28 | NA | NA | CASSPGGGYGYTF | TGTGCCAGCTCTCCGGGGGGCGGCTATGGCTACACCTTC
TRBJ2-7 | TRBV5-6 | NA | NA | CASSVTPGFPTYEQYF | TGTGCCAGCAGCGTAACACCGGGATTTCCCACCTACGAGCAGTACTTC
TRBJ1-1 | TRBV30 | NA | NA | CASRLSMNTEAFF | TGTGCATCGAGGTTATCTATGAACACTGAAGCTTTCTTT
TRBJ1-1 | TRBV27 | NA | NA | CASSPRGKNTEAFF | TGTGCCAGCAGCCCTCGAGGAAAGAACACTGAAGCTTTCTTT
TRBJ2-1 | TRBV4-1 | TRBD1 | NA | CASSQGTTGVYNEQFF | TGCGCCAGCAGCCAAGGGACGACAGGGGTGTACAATGAGCAGTTCTTC
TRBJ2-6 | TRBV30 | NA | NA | CAWSGDGANVLTF | TGTGCCTGGAGTGGAGACGGGGCCAACGTCCTGACTTTC
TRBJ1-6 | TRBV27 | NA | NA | CASSLQFYNSPLHF | TGTGCCAGCAGTTTACAGTTCTATAATTCACCCCTCCACTTT
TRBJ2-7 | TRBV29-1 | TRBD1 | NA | CSAKQGQGYYEQYF | TGCAGCGCCAAGCAGGGACAGGGATACTACGAGCAGTACTTC
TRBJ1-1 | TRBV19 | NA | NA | CASSKVGQISLNTEAFF | TGTGCCAGTAGTAAGGTCGGGCAGATCTCCTTGAACACTGAAGCTTTCTTT
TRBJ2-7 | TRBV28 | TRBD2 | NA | CASTPGAAGARYEQYF | TGTGCCAGCACCCCCGGAGCGGCGGGAGCAAGGTACGAGCAGTACTTC
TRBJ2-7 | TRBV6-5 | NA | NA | CASSRVPGFPSEQYF | TGTGCCAGCAGTAGGGTCCCGGGGTTCCCCTCCGAGCAGTACTTC
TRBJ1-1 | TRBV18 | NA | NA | CASSPQGLSTEAFF | TGTGCCAGCTCACCACAGGGTTTAAGCACTGAAGCTTTCTTT
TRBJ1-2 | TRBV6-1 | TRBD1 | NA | CASRSTGGDGYTF | TGTGCCAGCAGGTCAACAGGGGGGGATGGCTACACCTTC
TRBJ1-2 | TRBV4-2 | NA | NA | CASSQEEGPYGYTF | TGTGCCAGCAGCCAAGAAGAGGGGCCCTATGGCTACACCTTC
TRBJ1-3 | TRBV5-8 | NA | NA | CASSYRGNTIYF | TGTGCCAGCAGCTACAGGGGAAACACCATATATTTT
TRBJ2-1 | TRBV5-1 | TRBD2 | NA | CASSSSGGANEQFF | TGCGCCAGCAGCAGTAGCGGGGGGGCTAATGAGCAGTTCTTC
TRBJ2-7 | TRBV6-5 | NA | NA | CASRRDGGEQYF | TGTGCCAGCAGAAGAGACGGGGGCGAGCAGTACTTC
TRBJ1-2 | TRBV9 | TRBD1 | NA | CASSVARGQGHGYTF | TGTGCCAGCAGCGTAGCCCGGGGACAGGGGCATGGCTACACCTTC
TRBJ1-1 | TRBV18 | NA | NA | CASEGAGLGTEAFF | TGTGCCAGTGAAGGGGCAGGGCTGGGCACTGAAGCTTTCTTT
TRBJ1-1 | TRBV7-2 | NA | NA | CASRPLPYTENTEAFF | TGTGCCAGCAGACCACTCCCTTATACAGAAAACACTGAAGCTTTCTTT
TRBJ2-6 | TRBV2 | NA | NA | CASSESPGANVLTF | TGTGCCAGCAGTGAATCCCCCGGGGCCAACGTCCTGACTTTC
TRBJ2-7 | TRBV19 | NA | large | CASKLSTQGYEQYF | TGTGCCAGTAAGCTCTCGACCCAAGGCTACGAGCAGTACTTC
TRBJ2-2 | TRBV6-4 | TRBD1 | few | CASRTGEDTGELFF | TGTGCCAGCAGGACAGGGGAAGACACCGGGGAGCTGTTTTTT
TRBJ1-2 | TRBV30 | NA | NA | CAWSVFEQGGGYTF | TGTGCCTGGAGTGTATTCGAGCAGGGAGGTGGCTACACCTTC
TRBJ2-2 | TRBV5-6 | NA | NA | CASSRGTGELFF | TGTGCCAGCAGCCGGGGGACCGGGGAGCTGTTTTTT
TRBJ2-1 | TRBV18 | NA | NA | CASSPAGYYNEQFF | TGTGCCAGCTCACCAGCCGGATACTACAATGAGCAGTTCTTC